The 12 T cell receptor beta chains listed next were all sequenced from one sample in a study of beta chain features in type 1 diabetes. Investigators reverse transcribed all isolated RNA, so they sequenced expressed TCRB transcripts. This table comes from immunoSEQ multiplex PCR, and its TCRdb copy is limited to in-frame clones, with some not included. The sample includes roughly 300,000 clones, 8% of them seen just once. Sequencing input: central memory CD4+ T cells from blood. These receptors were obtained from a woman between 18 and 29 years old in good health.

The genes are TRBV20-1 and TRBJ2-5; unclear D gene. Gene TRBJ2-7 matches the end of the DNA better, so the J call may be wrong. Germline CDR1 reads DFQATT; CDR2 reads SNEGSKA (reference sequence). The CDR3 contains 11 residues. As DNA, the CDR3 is TGCAGTGCTAGAGAGACCTACGAGCAGTACTTC. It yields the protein CSARETYEQYF.

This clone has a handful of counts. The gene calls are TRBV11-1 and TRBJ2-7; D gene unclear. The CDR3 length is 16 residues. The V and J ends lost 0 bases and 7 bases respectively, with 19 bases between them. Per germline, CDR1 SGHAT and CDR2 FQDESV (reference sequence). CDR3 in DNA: TGTGCCAGCAGCTTAGCGTGGAGTTTCTCTCCTAGGGAGCAGTACTTC. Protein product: CASSLAWSFSPREQYF.

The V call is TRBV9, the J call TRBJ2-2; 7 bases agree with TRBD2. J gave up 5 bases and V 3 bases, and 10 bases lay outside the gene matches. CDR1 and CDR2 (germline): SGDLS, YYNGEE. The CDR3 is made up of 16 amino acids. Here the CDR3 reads CASSGRMDGGTGELFF. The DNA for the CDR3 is TGTGCCAGCAGCGGACGGATGGACGGGGGGACCGGGGAGCTGTTTTTT.

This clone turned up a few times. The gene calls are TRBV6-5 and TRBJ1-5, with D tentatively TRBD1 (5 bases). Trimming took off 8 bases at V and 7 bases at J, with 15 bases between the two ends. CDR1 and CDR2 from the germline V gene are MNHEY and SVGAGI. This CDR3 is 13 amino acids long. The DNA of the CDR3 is TGTGCCAGCCGGGACCGGCACGGACAGCCCCAGCATTTT. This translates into CASRDRHGQPQHF.

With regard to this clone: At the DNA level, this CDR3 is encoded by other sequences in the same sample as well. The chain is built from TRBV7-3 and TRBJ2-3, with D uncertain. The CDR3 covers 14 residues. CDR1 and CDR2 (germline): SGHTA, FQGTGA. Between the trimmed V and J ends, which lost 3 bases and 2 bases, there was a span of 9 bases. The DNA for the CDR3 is TGTGCCAGCAGCTTGGCGGCCCACACAGATACGCAGTATTTT. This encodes CASSLAAHTDTQYF.

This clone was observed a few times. CDR3 coding DNA: TGTGCCAGCAGCCCAACAGGGGGAGGAAACATTCAGTACTTC. Translation: CASSPTGGGNIQYF. The genes are TRBV5-4 and TRBJ2-4, with 8 bases identical to TRBD1. The CDR3 loop spans 14 amino acids. J gave up 6 bases and V 4 bases, and 6 bases lay outside the gene matches. Per the germline V gene, CDR1 is SGHNT and CDR2 is YYREEE (reference sequence).

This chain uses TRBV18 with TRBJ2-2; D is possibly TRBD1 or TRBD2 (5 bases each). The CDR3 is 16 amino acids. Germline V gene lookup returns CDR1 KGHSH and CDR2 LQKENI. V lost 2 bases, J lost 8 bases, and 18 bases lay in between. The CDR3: CASSPTGGGARGELFF. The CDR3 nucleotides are TGTGCCAGCTCACCAACAGGAGGAGGCGCAAGGGGGGAGCTGTTTTTT.

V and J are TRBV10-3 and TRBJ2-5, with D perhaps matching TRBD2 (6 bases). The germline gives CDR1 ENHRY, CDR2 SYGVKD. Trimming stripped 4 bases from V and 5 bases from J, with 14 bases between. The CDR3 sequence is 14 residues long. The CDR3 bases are TGTGCCATCAGTGCTGCGGGACCGTTGGAGACCCAGTACTTC. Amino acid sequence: CAISAAGPLETQYF.

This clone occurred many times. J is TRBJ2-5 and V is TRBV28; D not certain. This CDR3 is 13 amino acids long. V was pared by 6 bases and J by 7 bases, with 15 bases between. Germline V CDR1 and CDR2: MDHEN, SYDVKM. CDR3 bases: TGTGCCAGCAGCCGAAAGCTCGAGACGACCCAGTACTTC. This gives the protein CASSRKLETTQYF.

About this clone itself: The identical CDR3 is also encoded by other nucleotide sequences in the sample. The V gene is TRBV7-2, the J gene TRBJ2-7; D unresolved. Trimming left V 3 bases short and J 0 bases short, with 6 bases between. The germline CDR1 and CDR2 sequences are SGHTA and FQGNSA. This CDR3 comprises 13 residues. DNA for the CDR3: TGTGCCAGCAGCTTCGGCAGCTCCTACGAGCAGTACTTC. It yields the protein CASSFGSSYEQYF.

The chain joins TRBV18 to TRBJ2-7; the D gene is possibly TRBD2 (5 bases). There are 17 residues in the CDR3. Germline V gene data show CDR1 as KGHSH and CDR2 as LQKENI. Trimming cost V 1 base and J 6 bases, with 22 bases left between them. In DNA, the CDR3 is TGTGCCAGCTCACCACTAAGTTTCCCGAGTCTGGGAGTCGAGCAGTACTTC. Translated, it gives CASSPLSFPSLGVEQYF.

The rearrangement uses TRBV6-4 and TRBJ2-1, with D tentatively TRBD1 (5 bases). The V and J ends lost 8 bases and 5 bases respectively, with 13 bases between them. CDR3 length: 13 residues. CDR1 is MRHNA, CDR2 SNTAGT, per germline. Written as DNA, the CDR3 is TGTGCCAGCTCCAGGGAAGAAAACAATGAGCAGTTCTTC. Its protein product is CASSREENNEQFF.